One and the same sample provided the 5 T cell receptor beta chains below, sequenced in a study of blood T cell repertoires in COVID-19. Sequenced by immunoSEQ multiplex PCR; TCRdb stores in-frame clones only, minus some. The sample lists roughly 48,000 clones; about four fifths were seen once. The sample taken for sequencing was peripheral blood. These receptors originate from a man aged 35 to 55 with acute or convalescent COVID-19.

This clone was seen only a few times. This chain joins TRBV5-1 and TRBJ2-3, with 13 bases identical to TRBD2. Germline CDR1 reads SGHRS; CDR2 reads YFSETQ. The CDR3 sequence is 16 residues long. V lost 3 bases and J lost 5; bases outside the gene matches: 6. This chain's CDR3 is CASSSGLAGALDTQYF. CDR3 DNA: TGCGCCAGCAGCTCAGGACTAGCGGGGGCCTTAGATACGCAGTATTTT.

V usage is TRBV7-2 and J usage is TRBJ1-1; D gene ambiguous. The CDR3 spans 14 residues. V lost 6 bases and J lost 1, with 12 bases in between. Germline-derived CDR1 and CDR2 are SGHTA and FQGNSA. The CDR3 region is CASRSYGGNTEAFF. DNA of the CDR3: TGTGCCAGCAGATCATACGGAGGGAACACTGAAGCTTTCTTT.

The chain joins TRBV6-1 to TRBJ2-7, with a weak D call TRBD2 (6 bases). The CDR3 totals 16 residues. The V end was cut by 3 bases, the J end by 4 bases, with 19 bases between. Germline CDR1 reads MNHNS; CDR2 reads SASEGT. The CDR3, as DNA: TGTGCCAGCAGTGATCGGGGGACCAAAACTCCGTACGAGCAGTACTTC. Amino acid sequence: CASSDRGTKTPYEQYF.

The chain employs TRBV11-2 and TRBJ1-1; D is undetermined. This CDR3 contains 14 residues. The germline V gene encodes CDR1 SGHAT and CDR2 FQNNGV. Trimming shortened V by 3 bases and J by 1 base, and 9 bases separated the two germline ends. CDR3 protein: CASSFGLKNTEAFF. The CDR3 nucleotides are TGTGCCAGCAGCTTTGGACTAAAGAACACTGAAGCTTTCTTT.

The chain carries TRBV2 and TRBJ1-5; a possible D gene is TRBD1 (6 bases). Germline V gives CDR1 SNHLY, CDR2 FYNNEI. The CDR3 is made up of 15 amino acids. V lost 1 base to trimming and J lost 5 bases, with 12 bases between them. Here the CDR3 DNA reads TGTGCCAGCAGTGAAGATGCAGGGGAATATCAGCCCCAGCATTTT. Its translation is CASSEDAGEYQPQHF.